This T cell receptor beta chain was retrieved from a study of OX40 agonist ivuxolimab in advanced cancers. About the research overall: It was ivuxolimab, an agonistic anti-OX40 (CD134) antibody, that patients were treated with.

Patients were excluded for autoimmune disease history or systemic immunosuppression. This clone was detected once. Its specificity is unknown. This CDR3 is built from 15 residues. Trimming removed 6 bases at V and 1 base at J, with 15 bases between. CDR1 is SGHDT, CDR2 YYEEEE, per germline. Profiling relied on immunoSEQ multiplex PCR, and the TCRdb table lists in-frame clones only, not all of them. This table holds around 26,000 clones, roughly 79% found once. Whole-study results and caveats: On average, a greater number of expanded clones characterised CD8+ T cells relative to CD4+. Expanded peripheral T cells had an undetermined antigen specificity.

Sequences were derived from CD4+ or CD8+ T cells sorted from blood, sampled in a trial of the OX40 agonist ivuxolimab. The chain has TRBV5-6 and TRBJ2-3, with D unresolved. The TCR was taken from an adult with an advanced solid tumor such as melanoma, head and neck, liver or kidney cancer. CDR3 region: CASIKIGSGTDTQYF. The CDR3 DNA reads TGTGCCAGCATCAAAATCGGGTCAGGCACAGATACGCAGTATTTT.